A selection of T cell receptor beta chains follows, all from one sample in a study of blood T cell repertoires in COVID-19. Clones were sequenced by immunoSEQ multiplex PCR, and TCRdb holds only the in-frame ones, with some missing. The repertoire holds under 150,000 clones, with around 85% as singletons. Sequenced material: peripheral blood. The receptors stem from a human donor in a cohort sampled during active COVID-19. CDR3s include the opening cysteine and the closing phenylalanine or tryptophan. The D gene is left open where the match is weak. Clone size is not always given. Where it is, it says once, few, many or a class for expanded clones.

>NA|TRBV6-1|NA|TRBJ1-2
CASSDLDRWELGYTF
TGTGCCAGCAGTGACCTGGACAGATGGGAATTGGGCTACACCTTC
>NA|TRBV7-9|NA|TRBJ1-2
CASSLQGFNYGYTF
TGTGCCAGCAGCTTACAGGGCTTTAACTATGGCTACACCTTC
>NA|TRBV9|NA|TRBJ2-6
CASSALDSSSGANVLTF
TGTGCCAGCAGCGCCCTAGACAGCAGCTCTGGGGCCAACGTCCTGACTTTC
>TRBD1|TRBV5-8|few|TRBJ2-7
CASSLQGSYEQYF
TGTGCCAGCAGCCTACAGGGGTCCTACGAGCAGTACTTC
>NA|TRBV28|NA|TRBJ1-1
CASSIMNTEAFF
TGTGCCAGCAGTATCATGAACACTGAAGCTTTCTTT
>TRBD1|TRBV15|NA|TRBJ1-2
CATSRYGLGQGDGYTF
TGTGCCACCAGCAGATACGGGTTAGGACAGGGCGACGGCTACACCTTC
>NA|TRBV24-1|NA|TRBJ1-1
CATSGGSRAEAFF
TGTGCCACCAGTGGCGGGAGCAGGGCTGAAGCTTTCTTT
>TRBD2|TRBV3-1/TRBV3-2|NA|TRBJ2-2
CASSRGAGANTGELFF
TGTGCCAGCAGCCGCGGAGCGGGAGCTAACACCGGGGAGCTGTTTTTT
>TRBD1|TRBV29-1|NA|TRBJ1-1
CSGGQMNTEAFF
TGCAGCGGGGGACAGATGAACACTGAAGCTTTCTTT
>TRBD2|TRBV6-2/TRBV6-3|NA|TRBJ2-1
CASSPPYLTSGGAKDYSEQFF
TGTGCCAGCAGTCCCCCCTACCTGACTAGCGGGGGGGCAAAGGACTACTCTGAGCAGTTCTTC
>TRBD2|TRBV11-1|NA|TRBJ2-3
CASSLAGQGLTDTQYF
TGTGCCAGCAGCTTAGCGGGCCAGGGACTAACAGATACGCAGTATTTT
>TRBD2|TRBV5-8|NA|TRBJ2-1
CASSQGTSGSQHEQFF
TGTGCCAGCAGCCAGGGGACTAGCGGGAGTCAGCATGAGCAGTTCTTC
>NA|TRBV30|once|TRBJ2-3
CAWSVISDTQYF
TGTGCCTGGAGTGTCATTTCAGATACGCAGTATTTT
>TRBD2|TRBV11-3|NA|TRBJ2-1
CASSLEGTSGSNEQFF
TGTGCCAGCAGCTTAGAAGGGACTAGCGGGAGCAATGAGCAGTTCTTC